Listed below are T cell receptor beta chains from one sample, sequenced in a study of T-cell reconstitution after alpha-beta-depleted transplantation in children. TCRdb independently ran MiXCR on the PCR reads; one entry per CDR3 protein. Of about 590,000 distinct CDR3 sequences listed, roughly 13% are singletons. Sequencing used PBMCs, mostly from graft donor cells, obtained 360 days after TCRalphabeta/CD19-depleted stem cell transplant. The receptor source for this set is a male patient aged 10-17 years who had a stem cell transplant for acute myeloid leukemia, so the T cells may come from the graft donor. CDR3s include the opening cysteine and the closing phenylalanine or tryptophan. The D gene is left open where the match is weak. Expanded clones get a size class; other rows say once, few or many, or leave the size out.

size,V,D,J,DNA,CDR3
NA,TRBV10-3,TRBD1,TRBJ2-7,TGTGCCATCAGTGACCGGGACAGGGGTTCCTACGAGCAGTACTTC,CAISDRDRGSYEQYF
few,TRBV10-3,TRBD2,TRBJ2-7,TGTGCCATCAGCTGGACTAGCGGGATCGAGCAGTACTTC,CAISWTSGIEQYF
few,TRBV28,TRBD1,TRBJ2-7,TGTGCCAGCAGTTTCCCCAAGACAGGGTCTGAGCAGTACTTC,CASSFPKTGSEQYF
NA,TRBV4-2,NA,TRBJ1-4,TGTGCCAGCAGCCAAGCGGGTGGAAAACTGTTTTTT,CASSQAGGKLFF
few,TRBV5-1,NA,TRBJ2-2,TGCGCCAGCACTACCGTCACCCAGACAGTGATGAACACCGGGGAGCTGTTTTTT,CASTTVTQTVMNTGELFF
few,TRBV29-1,TRBD2,TRBJ2-7,TGCAGCGTTGAACCACTAGCGGGAGAATCCTACGAGCAGTACTTC,CSVEPLAGESYEQYF
many,TRBV9,TRBD1,TRBJ2-7,TGTGCCAGCAGCGGGGGACAGGGGTATCTGGACGAGCAGTACTTC,CASSGGQGYLDEQYF
few,TRBV15,NA,TRBJ2-5,TGTGCCACCAGCAGAGAGGCCCGATGGGGTTCTCAAGAGACCCAGTACTTC,CATSREARWGSQETQYF
many,TRBV29-1,TRBD2,TRBJ2-1,TGCAGCGTTGAAGCCCCCCCGGGGGGGCCCTACAATGAGCAGTTCTTC,CSVEAPPGGPYNEQFF
few,TRBV4-2,TRBD2,TRBJ2-7,TGTGCCAGCAGCCAAGTAGCGGGAGGGCCTTACTACGAGCAGTACTTC,CASSQVAGGPYYEQYF
NA,TRBV6-5,NA,TRBJ1-6,TGTGCCAGCAGTTACTTACAGGGCAAGAATTCACCCCTCCACTTT,CASSYLQGKNSPLHF
NA,TRBV24-1,NA,TRBJ2-5,TGTGCCACCAGTGACCCGACGATTGGCCAAGAGACCCAGTACTTC,CATSDPTIGQETQYF
many,TRBV7-9,NA,TRBJ2-3,TGTGCCAGCAGCTTGGTGGGGGCCACAGATACGCAGTATTTT,CASSLVGATDTQYF